This TCR beta chain was sequenced for a study of memory CD4+ T cells and cytomegalovirus serostatus. Data came from immunoSEQ multiplex PCR; TCRdb stores just in-frame clones and leaves some out. The sample includes about 48,000 clones, roughly 78% of them seen just once. The sort gate was single viable CD3+CD4+CD8-CD45RO+ cells for memory CD4+ T cells. Trimming at V came to 5 bases and at J to 4 bases, leaving 7 bases not matched to a gene. Germline V lookup: CDR1 KGHSH, CDR2 LQKENI. This CDR3 comprises 16 residues. In this sample, this clone turned up a few times. The V gene is TRBV18, the J gene TRBJ2-3; 12 bases agree with TRBD1. This receptor was obtained from an adult in good health and CMV-seronegative. Material: memory CD4+ T cells from blood. The CDR3 loop reads CASSFTGTGGPDTQYF. Here the CDR3 DNA reads TGTGCCAGCTCATTTACCGGGACAGGGGGCCCAGATACGCAGTATTTT.